This TCR beta chain was sequenced in a study of T cell responses to AZD1222 COVID-19 vaccine. General study findings and limits: There were repertoire samples only from the period after the peak T cell response. Among AZD1222 vaccinees, only six were seropositive at baseline. Spike-specific TCR breadth and depth went up after people got two AZD1222 doses. Of spike-specific TCRs, nearly half reportedly target regions left unmutated in variants.

On this clone itself: Antigen specificity is unknown.

Trimming removed 5 bases from V and 5 bases from J, with 6 bases in between. The CDR3 consists of 12 residues. CDR1 and CDR2 from the germline V gene are SEHNR and FQNEAQ (reference sequence). Sequenced by immunoSEQ multiplex PCR; TCRdb stores in-frame clones only, minus some. The sample has approximately 100,000 clones; around 94% are singletons. This chain uses TRBV7-9 with TRBJ1-4; D is ambiguous. This clonotype was sampled from an adult in good health. The sequenced sample was peripheral blood, obtained on day 0 of AZD1222 vaccination. The CDR3 here is CASSPPNEKLFF. In nucleotides, the CDR3 is TGTGCCAGCAGCCCACCAAATGAAAAACTGTTTTTT.